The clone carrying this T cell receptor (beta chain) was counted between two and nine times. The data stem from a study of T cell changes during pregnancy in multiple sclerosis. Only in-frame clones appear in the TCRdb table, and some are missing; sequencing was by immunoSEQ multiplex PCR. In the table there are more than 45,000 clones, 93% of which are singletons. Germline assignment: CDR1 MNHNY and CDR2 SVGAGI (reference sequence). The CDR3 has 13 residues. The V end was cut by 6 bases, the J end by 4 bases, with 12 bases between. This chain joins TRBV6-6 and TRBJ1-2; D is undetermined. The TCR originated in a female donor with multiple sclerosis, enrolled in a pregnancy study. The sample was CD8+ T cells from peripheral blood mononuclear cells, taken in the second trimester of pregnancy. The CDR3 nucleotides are TGTGCCAGCAGCCCCGTTACGGGCTATGGCTACACCTTC. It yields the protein CASSPVTGYGYTF.